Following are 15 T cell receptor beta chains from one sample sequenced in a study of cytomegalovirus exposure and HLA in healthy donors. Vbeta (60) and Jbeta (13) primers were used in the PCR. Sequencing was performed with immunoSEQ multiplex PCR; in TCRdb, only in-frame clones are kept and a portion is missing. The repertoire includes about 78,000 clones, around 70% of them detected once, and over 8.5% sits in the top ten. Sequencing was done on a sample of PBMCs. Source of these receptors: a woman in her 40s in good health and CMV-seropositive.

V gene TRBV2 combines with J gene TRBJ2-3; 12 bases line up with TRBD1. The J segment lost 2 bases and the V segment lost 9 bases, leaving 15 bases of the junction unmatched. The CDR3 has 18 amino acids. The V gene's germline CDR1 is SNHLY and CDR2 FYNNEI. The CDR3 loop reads CASKAVGTGGHHTDTQYF. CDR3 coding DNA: TGTGCCAGTAAAGCTGTGGGGACAGGGGGCCACCACACAGATACGCAGTATTTT.

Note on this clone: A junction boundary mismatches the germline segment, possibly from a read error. CDR3 in amino acids: CAISDPPSVGAAYPF. The CDR3 region has the DNA TGTGCCATCAGTGATCCGCCGTCCGTGGGGGCTGCCTACCCCTTC. This chain joins TRBV10-3 and TRBJ1-2; the D gene is possibly TRBD1 (6 bases). This CDR3 has 15 amino acids. In germline, CDR1 is ENHRY, CDR2 SYGVKD.

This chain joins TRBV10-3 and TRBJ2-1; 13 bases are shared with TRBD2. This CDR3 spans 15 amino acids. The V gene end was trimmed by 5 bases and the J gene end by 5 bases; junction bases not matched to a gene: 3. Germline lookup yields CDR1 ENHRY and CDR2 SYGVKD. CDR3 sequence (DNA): TGTGCCATCAGTCGGACTAGCGGGGGAAACAATGAGCAGTTCTTC. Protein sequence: CAISRTSGGNNEQFF.

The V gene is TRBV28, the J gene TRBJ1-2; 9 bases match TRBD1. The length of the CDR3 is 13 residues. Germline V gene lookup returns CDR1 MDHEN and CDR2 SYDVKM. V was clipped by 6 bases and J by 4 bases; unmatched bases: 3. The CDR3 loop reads CASRVDRGYGYTF. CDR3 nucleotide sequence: TGTGCCAGCAGGGTGGACAGGGGCTATGGCTACACCTTC.

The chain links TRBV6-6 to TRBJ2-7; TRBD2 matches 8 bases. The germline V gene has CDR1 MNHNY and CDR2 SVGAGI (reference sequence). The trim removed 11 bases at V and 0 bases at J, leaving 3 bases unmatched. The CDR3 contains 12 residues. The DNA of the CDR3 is TGTGCCGCGGGGGGTCACTCCTACGAGCAGTACTTC. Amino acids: CAAGGHSYEQYF.

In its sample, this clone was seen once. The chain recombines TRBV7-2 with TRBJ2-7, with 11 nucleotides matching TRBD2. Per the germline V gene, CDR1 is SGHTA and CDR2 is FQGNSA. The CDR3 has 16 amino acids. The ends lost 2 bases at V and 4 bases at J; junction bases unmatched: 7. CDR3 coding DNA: TGTGCCAGCAGCTTACGTCTAGCGGGGGGTTCTTACGAGCAGTACTTC. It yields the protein CASSLRLAGGSYEQYF.

CDR3: CAWSVPAGPQHF. Written as DNA, the CDR3 is TGTGCCTGGAGTGTTCCCGCGGGGCCCCAGCATTTT. The rearrangement links TRBV30 to TRBJ1-5; the D is unclear. V was trimmed by 0 bases and J by 9 bases, leaving 9 bases between them. The CDR3 consists of 12 residues. Germline V gene sequence: CDR1 GTSNPN, CDR2 SVGIG (reference sequence).

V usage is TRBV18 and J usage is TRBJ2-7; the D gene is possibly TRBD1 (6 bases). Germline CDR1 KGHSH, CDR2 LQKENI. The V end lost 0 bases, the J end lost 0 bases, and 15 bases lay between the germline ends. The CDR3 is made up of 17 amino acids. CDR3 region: CASSPPSGRGDSYEQYF. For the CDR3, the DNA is TGTGCCAGCTCACCACCGAGCGGCAGGGGAGACTCCTACGAGCAGTACTTC.

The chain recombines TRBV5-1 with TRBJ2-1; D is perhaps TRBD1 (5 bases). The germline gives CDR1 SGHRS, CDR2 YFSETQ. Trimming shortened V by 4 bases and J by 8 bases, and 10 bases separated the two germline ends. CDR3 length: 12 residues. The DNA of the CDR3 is TGCGCCAGCAGCGCAGGGTGGGATGAGCAGTTCTTC. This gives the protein CASSAGWDEQFF.

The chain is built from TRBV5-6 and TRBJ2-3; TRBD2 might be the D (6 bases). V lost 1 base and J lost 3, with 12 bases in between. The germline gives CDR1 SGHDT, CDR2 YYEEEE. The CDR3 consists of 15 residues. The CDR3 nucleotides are TGTGCCAGCAGCTTGTCTCGGGGGATAACAGATACGCAGTATTTT. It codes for CASSLSRGITDTQYF. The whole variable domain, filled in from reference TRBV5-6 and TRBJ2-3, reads DAGVTQSPTHLIKTRGQQVTLRCSPKSGHDTVSWYQQALGQGPQFIFQYYEEEERQRGNFPDRFSGHQFPNYSSELNVNALLLGDSALYLCASSLSRGITDTQYFGPGTRLTVL.

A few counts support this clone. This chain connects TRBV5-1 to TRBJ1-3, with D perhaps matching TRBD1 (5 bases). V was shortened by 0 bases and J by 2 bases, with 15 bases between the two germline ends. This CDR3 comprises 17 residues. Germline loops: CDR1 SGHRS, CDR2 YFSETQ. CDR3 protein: CASSLEVAGKTGNTIYF. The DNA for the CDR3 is TGCGCCAGCAGCTTGGAGGTCGCAGGGAAAACTGGAAACACCATATATTTT.

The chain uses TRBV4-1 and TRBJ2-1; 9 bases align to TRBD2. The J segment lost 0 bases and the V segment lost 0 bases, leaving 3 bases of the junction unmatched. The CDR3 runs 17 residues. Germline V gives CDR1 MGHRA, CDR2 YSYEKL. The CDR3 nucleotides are TGCGCCAGCAGCCAAGACGGACTAGCGCCCTCCTACAATGAGCAGTTCTTC. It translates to CASSQDGLAPSYNEQFF.

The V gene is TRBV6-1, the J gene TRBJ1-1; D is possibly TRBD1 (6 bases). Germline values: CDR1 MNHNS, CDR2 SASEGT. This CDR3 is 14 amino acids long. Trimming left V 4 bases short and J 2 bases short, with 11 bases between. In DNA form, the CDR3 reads TGTGCCAGCAGTGGGCAGGGGTTCAACACTGAAGCTTTCTTT. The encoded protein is CASSGQGFNTEAFF.

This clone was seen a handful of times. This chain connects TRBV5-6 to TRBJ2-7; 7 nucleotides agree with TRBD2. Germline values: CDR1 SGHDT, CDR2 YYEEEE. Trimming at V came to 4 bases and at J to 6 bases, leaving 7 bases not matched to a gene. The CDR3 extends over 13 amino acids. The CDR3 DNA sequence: TGTGCCAGCAGCCTCTGGGGGGAGGGCGAGCAGTACTTC. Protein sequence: CASSLWGEGEQYF.

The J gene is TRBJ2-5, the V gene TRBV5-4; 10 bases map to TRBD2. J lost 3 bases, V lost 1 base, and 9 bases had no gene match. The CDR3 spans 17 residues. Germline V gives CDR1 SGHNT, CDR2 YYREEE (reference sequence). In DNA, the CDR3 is TGTGCCAGCAGCTTGTGGGGGGAGCGGGGGGGGAAAGAGACCCAGTACTTC. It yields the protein CASSLWGERGGKETQYF.